The rows below give T cell receptor beta chains drawn from one sample of a study of cytomegalovirus exposure and HLA in healthy donors. Assay: immunoSEQ multiplex PCR; the TCRdb copy retains only in-frame clones and omits some. The sample includes 150,000 to 200,000 clones, approximately 79% of them seen just once. The source material was PBMCs. The source of these receptors is a man between 35 and 55 years old in good health and CMV-seropositive. Each CDR3 is given with its conserved first and last residue. A D gene is named only where the DNA matches it firmly. Clone size is given for some rows only: seen once, a few or many times, or a class if the clone is expanded.

J gene: TRBJ1-2
CDR3 length: 16
V gene: TRBV5-4
D gene: TRBD1
clone size: .
CDR3 DNA: TGTGCCAGCAGCTTGTCCCAGGGGGCCCTTGACTATGGCTACACCTTC
CDR3 protein: CASSLSQGALDYGYTF

J gene: TRBJ1-1
CDR3 length: 12
V gene: TRBV29-1
D gene: .
clone size: .
CDR3 DNA: TGCAGCGCTCAGCGGGGGGACACTGAAGCTTTCTTT
CDR3 protein: CSAQRGDTEAFF

J gene: TRBJ1-2
CDR3 length: 15
V gene: TRBV28
D gene: .
clone size: .
CDR3 DNA: TGTGCCAGCAGTGCTATTGATACAGGGAACTATGGCTACACCTTC
CDR3 protein: CASSAIDTGNYGYTF

J gene: TRBJ2-3
CDR3 length: 15
V gene: TRBV11-1
D gene: TRBD2
clone size: .
CDR3 DNA: TGTGCCAGCAGCTTGGCGGGGGGGAGGACAGATACGCAGTATTTT
CDR3 protein: CASSLAGGRTDTQYF

J gene: TRBJ2-3
CDR3 length: 16
V gene: TRBV11-3
D gene: TRBD2
clone size: few
CDR3 DNA: TGTGCCAGCAGCTCTGAGCGGGGGCGGGGAAAGTATACGCAGTATTTT
CDR3 protein: CASSSERGRGKYTQYF

J gene: TRBJ2-7
CDR3 length: 14
V gene: TRBV7-3
D gene: .
clone size: .
CDR3 DNA: TGTGCCAGCAGCCTTCGGACAGAGGAGTCCGAGCAGTACTTC
CDR3 protein: CASSLRTEESEQYF

J gene: TRBJ1-1
CDR3 length: 15
V gene: TRBV6-6
D gene: TRBD1
clone size: .
CDR3 DNA: TGTGCCAGCACCAACCCTGGGACAGGGGGCTCTGAAGCTTTCTTT
CDR3 protein: CASTNPGTGGSEAFF

J gene: TRBJ1-5
CDR3 length: 18
V gene: TRBV7-2
D gene: TRBD1
clone size: .
CDR3 DNA: TGTGCCAGCAGCATCTACAGGGGGCGGGATGATAGCAATCAGCCCCAGCATTTT
CDR3 protein: CASSIYRGRDDSNQPQHF

J gene: TRBJ1-3
CDR3 length: 12
V gene: TRBV29-1
D gene: .
clone size: few
CDR3 DNA: TGCAGCGTTCCTAGCTCTGGAAACACCATATATTTT
CDR3 protein: CSVPSSGNTIYF

J gene: TRBJ2-1
CDR3 length: 16
V gene: TRBV9
D gene: TRBD2
clone size: few
CDR3 DNA: TGTGCCAGCAGCGTAGTCGCTAGCGGGGGGGCAAATGAGCAGTTCTTC
CDR3 protein: CASSVVASGGANEQFF

J gene: TRBJ1-5
CDR3 length: 14
V gene: TRBV14
D gene: TRBD1
clone size: .
CDR3 DNA: TGTGCCAGCAGCCAAACAGGGGGCAATCAGCCCCAGCATTTT
CDR3 protein: CASSQTGGNQPQHF

J gene: TRBJ1-1
CDR3 length: 15
V gene: TRBV2
D gene: .
clone size: .
CDR3 DNA: TGTGCCAGCAGCGACCAGCGAGGTCAGAACACTGAAGCTTTCTTT
CDR3 protein: CASSDQRGQNTEAFF

J gene: TRBJ2-2
CDR3 length: 16
V gene: TRBV5-1
D gene: .
clone size: .
CDR3 DNA: TGCGCCAGCAGCTCTGGGGCGGGACGCGGCACCGGGGAGCTGTTTTTT
CDR3 protein: CASSSGAGRGTGELFF

J gene: TRBJ2-2
CDR3 length: 13
V gene: TRBV19
D gene: .
clone size: .
CDR3 DNA: TGTGCCAGTAGTACGGACAGTGACGGGGAGCTGTTTTTT
CDR3 protein: CASSTDSDGELFF

J gene: TRBJ2-7
CDR3 length: 14
V gene: TRBV7-2
D gene: TRBD2
clone size: few
CDR3 DNA: TGTGCCAGCAGCCCGAGTGGGACTAGCGACGAGCAGTACTTC
CDR3 protein: CASSPSGTSDEQYF

J gene: TRBJ1-3
CDR3 length: 15
V gene: TRBV6-6
D gene: .
clone size: .
CDR3 DNA: TGTGCCAGCAGTCGTCTCGAGGGATCGGGAAACACCATATATTTT
CDR3 protein: CASSRLEGSGNTIYF

J gene: TRBJ2-7
CDR3 length: 15
V gene: TRBV29-1
D gene: TRBD1
clone size: once
CDR3 DNA: TGCAGCGTTGGGGATACCGGGACAGGGACGAACGAGCAGTACTTC
CDR3 protein: CSVGDTGTGTNEQYF

J gene: TRBJ1-2
CDR3 length: 14
V gene: TRBV7-2
D gene: TRBD1
clone size: .
CDR3 DNA: TGTGCCAGCAGCGAAGGGACAGGGGGCGGGGGCTACACCTTC
CDR3 protein: CASSEGTGGGGYTF

J gene: TRBJ2-7
CDR3 length: 14
V gene: TRBV7-9
D gene: .
clone size: once
CDR3 DNA: TGTGCCAGCTCTCCCCTACGGGGTTCCTACGAGCAGTACTTC
CDR3 protein: CASSPLRGSYEQYF

J gene: TRBJ2-7
CDR3 length: 10
V gene: TRBV10-1
D gene: .
clone size: .
CDR3 DNA: TGCGCCAAAACAGGGCGCGAGCAGTACTTC
CDR3 protein: CAKTGREQYF

J gene: TRBJ1-1
CDR3 length: 16
V gene: TRBV15
D gene: TRBD1
clone size: .
CDR3 DNA: TGTGCCACCAGCAGAGAACAGGGGGCCCGTAACACTGAAGCTTTCTTT
CDR3 protein: CATSREQGARNTEAFF

J gene: TRBJ1-4
CDR3 length: 16
V gene: TRBV14
D gene: .
clone size: few
CDR3 DNA: TGTGCCAGCAGCCAGGAGGGACCGCTCCCTAATGAAAAACTGTTTTTT
CDR3 protein: CASSQEGPLPNEKLFF

J gene: TRBJ1-2
CDR3 length: 17
V gene: TRBV5-6
D gene: .
clone size: .
CDR3 DNA: TGTGCCAGCACCCAGACAGGCCTGGGGGGGGCAAACTATGGCTACACCTTC
CDR3 protein: CASTQTGLGGANYGYTF

J gene: TRBJ1-1
CDR3 length: 14
V gene: TRBV30
D gene: .
clone size: .
CDR3 DNA: TGTGCCTGGAGTGTACTGTGGAGGGCTGGTGAAGCTTTCTTT
CDR3 protein: CAWSVLWRAGEAFF

J gene: TRBJ2-5
CDR3 length: 13
V gene: TRBV9
D gene: .
clone size: .
CDR3 DNA: TGTGCCAGCAGCGTATCAGTGCAAGAGACCCAGTACTTC
CDR3 protein: CASSVSVQETQYF

J gene: TRBJ2-7
CDR3 length: 16
V gene: TRBV5-1
D gene: TRBD1
clone size: .
CDR3 DNA: TGCGCCAGCAGCGAACCGACAGGGGGACTTCCCTACGAGCAGTACTTC
CDR3 protein: CASSEPTGGLPYEQYF

J gene: TRBJ2-7
CDR3 length: 13
V gene: TRBV6-1
D gene: TRBD2
clone size: .
CDR3 DNA: TGTGCCAGCAGGGCCCCCTCCGGACTAGCGGTTTTGTTC
CDR3 protein: CASRAPSGLAVLF

J gene: TRBJ1-5
CDR3 length: 12
V gene: TRBV19
D gene: .
clone size: .
CDR3 DNA: TGTGCCCCGGGAAATAGCAATCAGCCCCAGCATTTT
CDR3 protein: CAPGNSNQPQHF

J gene: TRBJ2-7
CDR3 length: 15
V gene: TRBV15
D gene: TRBD2
clone size: few
CDR3 DNA: TGTGCCACCAGCAGAGAGAGGACTAGGGGCCACGAGCAGTACTTC
CDR3 protein: CATSRERTRGHEQYF

J gene: TRBJ2-1
CDR3 length: 16
V gene: TRBV7-2
D gene: TRBD2
clone size: .
CDR3 DNA: TGTGCCAGCAGCGGGGCTAGCGGGGGAAGTTACAATGAGCAGTTCTTC
CDR3 protein: CASSGASGGSYNEQFF

J gene: TRBJ2-1
CDR3 length: 17
V gene: TRBV7-2
D gene: TRBD2
clone size: .
CDR3 DNA: TGTGCCAGCAGCGTATCCGGGACTAGCGCGTCTTACAATGAGCAGTTCTTC
CDR3 protein: CASSVSGTSASYNEQFF

J gene: TRBJ1-1
CDR3 length: 15
V gene: TRBV27
D gene: TRBD1
clone size: once
CDR3 DNA: TGTGCCAGCAGCCGTATTCAGGGGGTTACTGGTGAAGCTTTCTTT
CDR3 protein: CASSRIQGVTGEAFF

J gene: TRBJ2-7
CDR3 length: 13
V gene: TRBV14
D gene: .
clone size: .
CDR3 DNA: TGTGCCAGCAGCCACAGGGGTGTCTACGAGCAGTACTTC
CDR3 protein: CASSHRGVYEQYF

J gene: TRBJ2-7
CDR3 length: 10
V gene: TRBV10-3
D gene: .
clone size: .
CDR3 DNA: TGTGCCATCGGGCGCTACGAGCAGTACTTC
CDR3 protein: CAIGRYEQYF

J gene: TRBJ2-5
CDR3 length: 14
V gene: TRBV30
D gene: .
clone size: .
CDR3 DNA: TGTGCCTGGAGTGCAACACCTGGACTGGAGACCCAGTACTTC
CDR3 protein: CAWSATPGLETQYF

J gene: TRBJ2-7
CDR3 length: 17
V gene: TRBV19
D gene: TRBD1
clone size: .
CDR3 DNA: TGTGCCAGTAGTAGTGAATCGAGGGGACAGGGGGCCTACGAGCAGTACTTC
CDR3 protein: CASSSESRGQGAYEQYF

J gene: TRBJ1-4
CDR3 length: 13
V gene: TRBV19
D gene: TRBD1
clone size: .
CDR3 DNA: TGTGCCAGTAGGTACAGGGGAGGTGAAAAACTGTTTTTT
CDR3 protein: CASRYRGGEKLFF

J gene: TRBJ1-1
CDR3 length: 14
V gene: TRBV5-1
D gene: .
clone size: few
CDR3 DNA: TGCGCCAGCAGCTTGGCAGGGGCGAACACTGAAGCTTTCTTT
CDR3 protein: CASSLAGANTEAFF

J gene: TRBJ2-7
CDR3 length: 13
V gene: TRBV7-2
D gene: TRBD2
clone size: .
CDR3 DNA: TGTGCCAGCAACCTTCTAGCGGGAGACGAGCAGTACTTC
CDR3 protein: CASNLLAGDEQYF

J gene: TRBJ2-7
CDR3 length: 15
V gene: TRBV4-1
D gene: TRBD1
clone size: .
CDR3 DNA: TGCGCCAGCAGCCAAGCCGGGACAGGGGTATCCGAGCAGTACTTC
CDR3 protein: CASSQAGTGVSEQYF

J gene: TRBJ1-2
CDR3 length: 11
V gene: TRBV27
D gene: .
clone size: .
CDR3 DNA: TGTGCCAGCGGAGAGTACTATGGCTACACCTTC
CDR3 protein: CASGEYYGYTF

J gene: TRBJ1-2
CDR3 length: 15
V gene: TRBV18
D gene: TRBD1
clone size: .
CDR3 DNA: TGTGCCAGCTCACCCCCGGACAGGAGTAACTATGGCTACACCTTC
CDR3 protein: CASSPPDRSNYGYTF

J gene: TRBJ2-5
CDR3 length: 14
V gene: TRBV4-1
D gene: .
clone size: once
CDR3 DNA: TGCGCCAGCAGCCCCACTAGCCCCCAAGAGACCCAGTACTTC
CDR3 protein: CASSPTSPQETQYF

J gene: TRBJ1-1
CDR3 length: 15
V gene: TRBV5-1
D gene: .
clone size: .
CDR3 DNA: TGCGCCAGCCGGAGGGACCCTCAATCGAACACTGAAGCTTTCTTT
CDR3 protein: CASRRDPQSNTEAFF

J gene: TRBJ2-7
CDR3 length: 16
V gene: TRBV5-4
D gene: .
clone size: .
CDR3 DNA: TGTGCCAGCAGCTCGCACTTCGGCGGGCTTTCCTACGAGCAGTACTTC
CDR3 protein: CASSSHFGGLSYEQYF

J gene: TRBJ2-7
CDR3 length: 14
V gene: TRBV11-3
D gene: .
clone size: once
CDR3 DNA: TGTGCCAGCAGCCAACCAGGGGCTTCCTACGAGCAGTACTTC
CDR3 protein: CASSQPGASYEQYF

J gene: TRBJ2-2
CDR3 length: 16
V gene: TRBV4-3
D gene: TRBD2
clone size: few
CDR3 DNA: TGCGCCAGCAGCCAAGATCCCGCGGGGGGTTCCGGGGAGCTGTTTTTT
CDR3 protein: CASSQDPAGGSGELFF

J gene: TRBJ2-1
CDR3 length: 14
V gene: TRBV7-9
D gene: .
clone size: once
CDR3 DNA: TGTGCCAGCAGCTTAGAGGGACTGGCCAATGAGCAGTTCTTC
CDR3 protein: CASSLEGLANEQFF

J gene: TRBJ1-1
CDR3 length: 15
V gene: TRBV19
D gene: TRBD1
clone size: few
CDR3 DNA: TGTGCCAGTAGGGGGTTTCCGGGACAGGGAAATGAAGCTTTCTTT
CDR3 protein: CASRGFPGQGNEAFF

J gene: TRBJ1-2
CDR3 length: 15
V gene: TRBV19
D gene: TRBD1
clone size: few
CDR3 DNA: TGTGCCAGTACTCATACCCGGGGACAGTCCTATGGCTACACCTTC
CDR3 protein: CASTHTRGQSYGYTF

J gene: TRBJ2-7
CDR3 length: 13
V gene: TRBV4-2
D gene: .
clone size: .
CDR3 DNA: TGTGCCAGCAGCCAAGGTCCTTCCTACGAGCAGTACTTC
CDR3 protein: CASSQGPSYEQYF

J gene: TRBJ2-7
CDR3 length: 12
V gene: TRBV10-3
D gene: .
clone size: .
CDR3 DNA: TGTGCCATCGGGGACATCCTCGGCGAGCAGTACTTC
CDR3 protein: CAIGDILGEQYF

J gene: TRBJ1-2
CDR3 length: 14
V gene: TRBV15
D gene: .
clone size: .
CDR3 DNA: TGTGCCACCAGCAGGGGGGGGGATAACTATGGCTACACCTTC
CDR3 protein: CATSRGGDNYGYTF

J gene: TRBJ2-7
CDR3 length: 13
V gene: TRBV6-1
D gene: TRBD1
clone size: .
CDR3 DNA: TGTGCCAGCAGCGGCACAGGGGCTAACGAGCAGTACTTC
CDR3 protein: CASSGTGANEQYF

J gene: TRBJ1-5
CDR3 length: 16
V gene: TRBV6-6
D gene: TRBD1
clone size: few
CDR3 DNA: TGTGCCAGCACTAGGCGGGTGGCAGGGGGCTATCAGCCCCAGCATTTT
CDR3 protein: CASTRRVAGGYQPQHF

J gene: TRBJ1-1
CDR3 length: 12
V gene: TRBV9
D gene: .
clone size: .
CDR3 DNA: TGTGCCAGCAGCGTAGCGGCAGGGGAAGCTTTCTTT
CDR3 protein: CASSVAAGEAFF

J gene: TRBJ2-7
CDR3 length: 15
V gene: TRBV19
D gene: TRBD2
clone size: .
CDR3 DNA: TGTGCCAGTAGTACGACTAGCGGGGAGTCCTACGAGCAGTACTTC
CDR3 protein: CASSTTSGESYEQYF

J gene: TRBJ2-5
CDR3 length: 13
V gene: TRBV10-2
D gene: TRBD2
clone size: .
CDR3 DNA: TGCGCCAGCAGTGCCGGGGGGGCTGAGACCCAGTACTTC
CDR3 protein: CASSAGGAETQYF